The clone carrying this TCR beta chain has only a few counts. Trimming cost V 3 bases and J 10 bases; bases outside gene matches: 6. The CDR3 is 13 amino acids. Germline V gene lookup returns CDR1 MGHRA and CDR2 YSYEKL. These data are taken from a study of blood T cell repertoires in COVID-19. Source study methods: Estimates of nucleated cell counts were drawn from the amplification of reference gene primers. Assay: immunoSEQ multiplex PCR; the TCRdb copy retains only in-frame clones and omits some. The V and J calls and clone size come from that table; D and trimming were worked out from the DNA. The sample shows about 170,000 clones, around 80% of them seen only once.

Specimen: peripheral blood. This chain joins TRBV4-1 and TRBJ1-5; 7 bases line up with TRBD1. The source is a man in his sixties with acute or convalescent COVID-19. As DNA, the CDR3 is TGCGCCAGCAGCCATAGGACAGGAGAACCCCAGCATTTT. Residues: CASSHRTGEPQHF.